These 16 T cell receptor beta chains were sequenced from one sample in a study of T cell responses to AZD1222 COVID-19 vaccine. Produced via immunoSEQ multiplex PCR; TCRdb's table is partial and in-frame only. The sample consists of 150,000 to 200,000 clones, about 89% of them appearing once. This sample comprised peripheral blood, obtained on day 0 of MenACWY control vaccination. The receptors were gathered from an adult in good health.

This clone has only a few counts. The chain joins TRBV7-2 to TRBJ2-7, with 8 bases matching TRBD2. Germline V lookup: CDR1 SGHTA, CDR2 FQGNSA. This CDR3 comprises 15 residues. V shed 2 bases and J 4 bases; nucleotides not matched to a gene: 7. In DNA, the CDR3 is TGTGCCAGCAGCTTAAATGCGGGAGGTTCTTACGAGCAGTACTTC. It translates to CASSLNAGGSYEQYF.

Here the CDR3 DNA reads TGTGCCAGCAGCTTAGCGGAGAGTAAGACAGATACGCAGTATTTT. Its translation is CASSLAESKTDTQYF. The V call is TRBV3-1 (or the pseudogene TRBV3-2), the J call TRBJ2-3, with D possibly TRBD2 on 6 matching bases. This CDR3 region has 15 residues. Germline assignment: CDR1 LGHDT and CDR2 YNNKEL (reference sequence). V was cut by 5 bases and J by 3 bases, with 15 bases left in between.

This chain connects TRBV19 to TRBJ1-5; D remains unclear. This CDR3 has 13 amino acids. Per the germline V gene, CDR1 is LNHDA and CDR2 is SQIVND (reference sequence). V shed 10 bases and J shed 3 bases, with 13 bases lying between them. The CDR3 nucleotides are TGTGCCACCAATTTGGCCCTCAATCAGCCCCAGCATTTT. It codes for CATNLALNQPQHF.

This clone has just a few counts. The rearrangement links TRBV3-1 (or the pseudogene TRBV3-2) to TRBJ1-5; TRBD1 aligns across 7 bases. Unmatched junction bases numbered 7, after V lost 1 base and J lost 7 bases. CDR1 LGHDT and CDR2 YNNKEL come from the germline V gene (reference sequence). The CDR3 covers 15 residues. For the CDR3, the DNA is TGTGCCAGCAGCCAAGGCCGGGACAGAAACCAGCCCCAGCATTTT. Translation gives CASSQGRDRNQPQHF.

As DNA, the CDR3 is TGTGCCAGCAGCTCCTCCGAGACAGCTTACAATGAGCAGTTCTTC. Its translation: CASSSSETAYNEQFF. V and J are TRBV7-9 and TRBJ2-1; a weak D match, TRBD1 (5 bases). CDR3 length equals 15 residues. The germline V and J ends were trimmed by 4 bases and 4 bases, with 14 bases remaining between them. CDR1 and CDR2 from the germline V gene are SEHNR and FQNEAQ (reference sequence).

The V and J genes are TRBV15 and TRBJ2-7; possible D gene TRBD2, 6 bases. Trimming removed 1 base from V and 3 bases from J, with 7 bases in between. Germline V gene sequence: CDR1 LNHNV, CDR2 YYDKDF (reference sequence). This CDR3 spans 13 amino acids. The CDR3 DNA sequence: TGTGCCACCAGCAGAGGGCGGGGCTACGAGCAGTACTTC. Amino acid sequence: CATSRGRGYEQYF.

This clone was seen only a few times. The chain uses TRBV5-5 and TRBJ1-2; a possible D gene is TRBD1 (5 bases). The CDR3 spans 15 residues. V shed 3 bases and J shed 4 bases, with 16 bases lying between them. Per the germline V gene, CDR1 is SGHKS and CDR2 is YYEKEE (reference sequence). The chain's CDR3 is CASSSRAGGGYGYTF. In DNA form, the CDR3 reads TGTGCCAGCAGCTCGAGGGCAGGTGGGGGCTATGGCTACACCTTC.

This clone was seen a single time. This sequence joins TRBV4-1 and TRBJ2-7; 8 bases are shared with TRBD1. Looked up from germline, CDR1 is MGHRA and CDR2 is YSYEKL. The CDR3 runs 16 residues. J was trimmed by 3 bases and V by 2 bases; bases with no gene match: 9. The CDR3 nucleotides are TGCGCCAGCAGCCAATGGTTGGCAGGGGGCTTCTACGAGCAGTACTTC. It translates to CASSQWLAGGFYEQYF.

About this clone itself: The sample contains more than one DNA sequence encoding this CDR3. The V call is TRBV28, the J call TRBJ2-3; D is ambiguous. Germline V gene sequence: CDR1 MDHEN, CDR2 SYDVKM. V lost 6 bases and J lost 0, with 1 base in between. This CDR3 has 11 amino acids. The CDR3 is CASRSTDTQYF. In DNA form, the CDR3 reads TGTGCCAGCAGAAGCACAGATACGCAGTATTTT.

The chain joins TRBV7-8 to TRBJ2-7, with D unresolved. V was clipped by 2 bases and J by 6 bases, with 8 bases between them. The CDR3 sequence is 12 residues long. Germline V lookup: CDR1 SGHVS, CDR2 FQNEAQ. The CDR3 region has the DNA TGTGCCAGCAGCTTAAGCCACCTCGAGCAGTACTTC. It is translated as CASSLSHLEQYF.

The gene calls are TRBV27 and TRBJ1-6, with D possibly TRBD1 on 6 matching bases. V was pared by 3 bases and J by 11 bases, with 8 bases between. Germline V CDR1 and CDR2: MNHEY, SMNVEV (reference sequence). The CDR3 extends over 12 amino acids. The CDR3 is CASSLGGPPLHF. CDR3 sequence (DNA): TGTGCCAGCAGTTTGGGGGGCCCACCCCTCCACTTT.

The CDR3 protein is CASSLPPPSGYHYGYTF. The CDR3, as DNA: TGTGCCAGCAGTTTACCGCCTCCGTCAGGGTATCACTATGGCTACACCTTC. This chain uses TRBV28 with TRBJ1-2; maybe TRBD1 (5 bases). In germline, CDR1 is MDHEN, CDR2 SYDVKM. The CDR3 contains 17 residues. Trimming cost V 2 bases and J 3 bases, with 19 bases left between them.

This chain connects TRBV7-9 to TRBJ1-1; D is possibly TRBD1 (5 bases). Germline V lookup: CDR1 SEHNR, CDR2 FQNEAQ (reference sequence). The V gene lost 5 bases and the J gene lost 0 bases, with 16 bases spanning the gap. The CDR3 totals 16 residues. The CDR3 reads CASSPLEGPMNTEAFF. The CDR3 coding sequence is TGTGCCAGCAGCCCCCTGGAGGGGCCGATGAACACTGAAGCTTTCTTT.

CDR3 region: CASSQGLGGDEQFF. The CDR3 region has the DNA TGTGCCAGCAGCCAGGGGCTTGGGGGCGATGAGCAGTTCTTC. This sequence joins TRBV7-2 and TRBJ2-1, with D maybe TRBD1 (6 bases). The V end lost 5 bases, the J end lost 8 bases, and 16 bases lay between the germline ends. The germline V gene has CDR1 SGHTA and CDR2 FQGNSA. The CDR3 runs 14 residues.

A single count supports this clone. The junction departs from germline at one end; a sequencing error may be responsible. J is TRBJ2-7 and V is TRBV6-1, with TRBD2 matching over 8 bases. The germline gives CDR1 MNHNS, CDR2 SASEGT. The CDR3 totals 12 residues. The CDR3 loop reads CASSERGLVSEF. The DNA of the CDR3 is TGTGCCAGCAGTGAAAGGGGACTAGTATCAGAATTC.

The CDR3 DNA sequence: TGTGCCAGCAGCTTAAGCCGTGGCCATGAGCAGTTCTTC. It codes for CASSLSRGHEQFF. The rearrangement links TRBV7-3 to TRBJ2-1, with D hard to call. With 1 base removed from V and 8 bases from J, the gap between germline ends came to 9 bases. The CDR3 extends over 13 amino acids. Germline CDR1 and CDR2: SGHTA and FQGTGA.